Each of the 24 T cell receptor beta chains below was sequenced from the same sample in a study of cytomegalovirus exposure and HLA in healthy donors. PCR primers comprised 60 Vbeta and 13 Jbeta primers. Some clones are missing from TCRdb's copy, which holds only in-frame ones; the method was immunoSEQ multiplex PCR. The repertoire consists of fewer than 180,000 clones, with around 79% occurring once and the leading ten covering 6% to 6.5%. Sequencing used PBMCs. The receptors shown here come from a man aged 45 to 65 in good health and CMV-seropositive.

The CDR3 reads CASSLGGVRETQYF. The DNA of the CDR3 is TGTGCCAGCAGCTTGGGGGGGGTCAGGGAGACCCAGTACTTC. The chain couples TRBV5-5 to TRBJ2-5; D is possibly TRBD2 (6 bases). Germline CDR1 and CDR2: SGHKS and YYEKEE (reference sequence). The CDR3 is 14 residues long. Trimming shortened V by 0 bases and J by 5 bases, and 11 bases separated the two germline ends.

The rearrangement links TRBV27 to TRBJ2-7; TRBD2 is a possible D gene (6 bases). The CDR3 contains 11 residues. Germline CDR1 and CDR2: MNHEY and SMNVEV (reference sequence). V lost 5 bases to trimming and J lost 6 bases, with 8 bases between them. Written as DNA, the CDR3 is TGTGCCAGCAGTGCCGGGGGCGAGCAGTACTTC. Amino acid sequence: CASSAGGEQYF.

This clone has just one count. The V and J genes are TRBV15 and TRBJ2-7; D may be TRBD2 (5 bases). Trimming removed 3 bases at V and 0 bases at J, with 9 bases between. This CDR3 spans 14 amino acids. The germline V gene encodes CDR1 LNHNV and CDR2 YYDKDF (reference sequence). The CDR3 nucleotides are TGTGCCACCAGCAGCTCTGGGAGCTCCTACGAGCAGTACTTC. Translation gives CATSSSGSSYEQYF.

The chain links TRBV6-6 to TRBJ2-7; the match to TRBD1 covers 7 bases. The trim removed 11 bases at V and 9 bases at J, leaving 19 bases unmatched. This CDR3 comprises 14 residues. Germline V lookup: CDR1 MNHNY, CDR2 SVGAGI (reference sequence). The CDR3 nucleotides read TGTGCCTCCAAGGTCCGGGACAGTCGCCTGGGGCAGTACTTC. This gives the protein CASKVRDSRLGQYF.

The chain carries TRBV7-9 and TRBJ2-1; TRBD2 aligns across 8 bases. With 6 bases clipped from V and 4 bases from J, the junction kept 11 bases outside the gene matches. CDR1 and CDR2 (germline): SEHNR, FQNEAQ (reference sequence). The CDR3 has 16 residues. The CDR3 region has the DNA TGTGCCAGCAGTTCCGAACTAGCGGCGATATACAATGAGCAGTTCTTC. This codes for CASSSELAAIYNEQFF.

The V and J genes are TRBV7-9 and TRBJ2-5; D unclear. Matching the DNA end better, TRBJ2-7 makes the J call doubtful. From germline, CDR1 is SEHNR and CDR2 FQNEAQ (reference sequence). This CDR3 is built from 10 residues. The CDR3 sequence is CATERYEQYF. The CDR3 DNA is TGTGCCACAGAGCGCTACGAGCAGTACTTC.

The rearrangement uses TRBV9 and TRBJ2-5; possible D gene TRBD2, 6 bases. Looked up from germline, CDR1 is SGDLS and CDR2 is YYNGEE. The V gene lost 4 bases and the J gene lost 5 bases, with 15 bases spanning the gap. CDR3 size: 14 residues. CDR3 protein: CASSSRPGGETQYF. CDR3 in DNA: TGTGCCAGCAGCTCCCGACCTGGGGGGGAGACCCAGTACTTC.

This clone was seen a handful of times. V and J are TRBV6-1 and TRBJ1-4; D remains unclear. The CDR3 is made up of 13 amino acids. CDR1 and CDR2 (germline): MNHNS, SASEGT. The V gene lost 10 bases and the J gene lost 0 bases, with 9 bases spanning the gap. CDR3 protein: CANYFPTNEKLFF. The CDR3 region has the DNA TGTGCCAACTATTTTCCAACTAATGAAAAACTGTTTTTT.

The chain links TRBV9 to TRBJ2-7; 7 nucleotides align to TRBD2. The germline gives CDR1 SGDLS, CDR2 YYNGEE. Trimming removed 0 bases from V and 3 bases from J; junction bases left unmatched: 6. The CDR3 is 15 amino acids. The CDR3 DNA is TGTGCCAGCAGCGTAGGGGAGGGCCCCATCTACGAGCAGTACTTC. This encodes CASSVGEGPIYEQYF.

The sample holds one count of this clone. The V and J genes are TRBV30 and TRBJ2-5, with 14 bases fitting TRBD2. Losses at the gene ends were 5 bases for V and 5 bases for J; bases not matched to a gene: 10. CDR1 and CDR2 from the germline V gene are GTSNPN and SVGIG (reference sequence). This CDR3 is built from 16 residues. The CDR3 bases are TGTGCCTGGGGACGGGGACTAGCGGGAGTCGCGGAGACCCAGTACTTC. Amino acids: CAWGRGLAGVAETQYF.

The rearrangement joins TRBV4-1 to TRBJ2-1, with 10 bases matching TRBD2. The CDR3 length is 18 residues. With 4 bases clipped from V and 7 bases from J, the junction kept 16 bases outside the gene matches. CDR1 is MGHRA, CDR2 YSYEKL, per germline. For the CDR3, the DNA is TGCGCCAGCAGCCCCCCCTCAACCCTAGCGGGAGCGGAAAATGAGCAGTTCTTC. As protein: CASSPPSTLAGAENEQFF.

The V call is TRBV7-9, the J call TRBJ2-1; no reliable D call. Germline assignment: CDR1 SEHNR and CDR2 FQNEAQ (reference sequence). Trimming stripped 5 bases from V and 9 bases from J, with 5 bases between. The CDR3 is 10 amino acids. The CDR3 nucleotides read TGTGCCAGCAGCCCGGGTGAGCAGTTCTTC. Translation: CASSPGEQFF.

V is TRBV7-2 and J is TRBJ2-7; no clear D. Per germline, CDR1 SGHTA and CDR2 FQGNSA. The CDR3 sequence is 14 residues long. V dropped 2 bases and J dropped 6 bases, with 14 bases sitting between them. Here the CDR3 DNA reads TGTGCCAGCAGCTTAAGATTTATCGGTGCCGAGCAGTACTTC. Translation: CASSLRFIGAEQYF.

This rearrangement joins TRBV6-5 to TRBJ2-5, with TRBD2 matching over 7 bases. The J call may be wrong; the DNA end is better matched by TRBJ2-7. CDR1 is MNHEY, CDR2 SVGAGI, per germline. The CDR3 contains 13 residues. The CDR3 protein is CASSGGSSYEQYF. The CDR3 DNA is TGTGCCAGCAGCGGGGGGAGCTCCTACGAGCAGTACTTC.

This rearrangement joins TRBV2 to TRBJ1-5; tentatively, D is TRBD1 (5 bases). The CDR3 is 16 residues long. V lost 1 base to trimming and J lost 3 bases, with 13 bases between them. CDR1 is SNHLY and CDR2 is FYNNEI in the germline V gene. CDR3 amino acids: CASSEESVGLNQPQHF. The CDR3 bases are TGTGCCAGCAGTGAAGAGTCAGTGGGACTCAATCAGCCCCAGCATTTT.

This chain links TRBV9 with TRBJ2-7, with TRBD1 matching 10 bases. Germline CDR1 reads SGDLS; CDR2 reads YYNGEE. V shed 0 bases and J 4 bases; nucleotides not matched to a gene: 7. CDR3 length equals 16 residues. CDR3 DNA: TGTGCCAGCAGCGTAGCATCCTCGGGACAGGGGTACGAGCAGTACTTC. This codes for CASSVASSGQGYEQYF.

V usage is TRBV9 and J usage is TRBJ2-1; 13 bases are a match to TRBD2. CDR1 and CDR2 from the germline V gene are SGDLS and YYNGEE. This CDR3 is built from 15 residues. The V segment lost 4 bases and the J segment 12 bases; nucleotides outside the gene matches: 10. The CDR3: CASSPGTSGTMAQFF. The DNA of the CDR3 is TGTGCCAGCAGCCCCGGGACTAGCGGGACAATGGCGCAGTTCTTC.

This clone occurred a few times. The chain carries TRBV30 and TRBJ1-1; D may be TRBD1 (5 bases). The ends were cut back, 0 bases at V and 1 base at J, with 12 bases in the middle. CDR3 size: 15 residues. Germline V gene data show CDR1 as GTSNPN and CDR2 as SVGIG (reference sequence). This CDR3 is CAWSVGGLGNTEAFF. In DNA form, the CDR3 reads TGTGCCTGGAGTGTGGGGGGTTTGGGGAACACTGAAGCTTTCTTT.

The chain employs TRBV29-1 and TRBJ2-4, with D perhaps TRBD1 (6 bases). CDR3 length: 12 amino acids. The V gene's germline CDR1 is SQVTM and CDR2 ANQGSEA. V lost 4 bases and J lost 8, with 12 bases in between. The chain's CDR3 is CSVVYREYIQYF. Written as DNA, the CDR3 is TGCAGCGTTGTTTACAGGGAATACATTCAGTACTTC.

The J gene is TRBJ2-3, the V gene TRBV7-9, with 7 bases aligning to TRBD2. The CDR3 is made up of 12 amino acids. V trimming: 2 bases; J trimming: 9 bases; junction bases outside the gene matches: 2. The germline V gene encodes CDR1 SEHNR and CDR2 FQNEAQ (reference sequence). CDR3 nucleotide sequence: TGTGCCAGCAGCTTATTTAGCGGGACGCAGTATTTT. Its protein is CASSLFSGTQYF.

With regard to this clone: The junction departs from the called germline gene at one end, perhaps through a read error. The chain employs TRBV7-9 and TRBJ2-7; tentatively, D is TRBD1 (5 bases). This CDR3 spans 14 amino acids. CDR1 SEHNR and CDR2 FQNEAQ come from the germline V gene (reference sequence). The CDR3 sequence: CSSSYGRENSEQYF. DNA of the CDR3: TGTTCCAGCAGCTATGGCAGGGAAAACTCCGAGCAGTACTTC.

The V call is TRBV21-1, the J call TRBJ2-7; the table's D call, TRBD1, was not checked against the DNA. TRBV21-1 is described as a pseudogene. The CDR3 length is 16 residues. The chain's CDR3 is CASSNGTVKAYYEQYF. The CDR3 DNA reads as TGTGCCAGCAGCAACGGGACAGTCAAGGCTTACTACGAGCAGTACTTC.

V and J are TRBV6-5 and TRBJ2-3; D not certain. The CDR3 consists of 13 residues. CDR1 and CDR2 (germline): MNHEY, SVGAGI. The germline V and J ends were trimmed by 7 bases and 1 base, with 9 bases remaining between them. The CDR3 nucleotides read TGTGCCAGCACCGCTCGCGGCACAGATACGCAGTATTTT. It is translated as CASTARGTDTQYF.

This clone was observed a single time. This rearrangement joins TRBV15 to TRBJ2-7; D is perhaps TRBD1 (6 bases). Germline CDR1 and CDR2: LNHNV and YYDKDF (reference sequence). This CDR3 has 15 residues. V lost 1 base and J lost 12, with 22 bases in between. This chain's CDR3 is CATSRGRTADAVRYF. The CDR3 DNA reads as TGTGCCACCAGCAGAGGAAGGACAGCGGACGCCGTGCGGTACTTC. The entire variable domain, with the rest obtained from reference TRBV15 and TRBJ2-7, is as follows: DAMVIQNPRYQVTQFGKPVTLSCSQTLNHNVMYWYQQKSSQAPKLLFHYYDKDFNNEADTPDNFQSRRPNTSFCFLDIRSPGLGDTAMYLCATSRGRTADAVRYFGPGTRLTVT.